A few counts support the clone carrying this TCR beta chain. Its specificity is not known. The data were taken from a study of radiation and T cells in renal cell carcinoma. Overall study results and limits: From baseline, blood top tumor clonotypes peaked at 2 weeks post-radiation.

Described time point: baseline pretreatment blood. The treatment is: 15 Gy SBRT to primary tumor, nephrectomy 4 weeks later. This renal cell carcinoma was of the clear cell type. Some clones are missing from TCRdb's copy, which holds only in-frame ones; the method was immunoSEQ multiplex PCR. The profile shows some 150,000 clones, 83% of them singletons. The CDR3 loop spans 14 amino acids. Germline V gene sequence: CDR1 MNHNS, CDR2 SASEGT. Trimming removed 2 bases at V and 0 bases at J, with 5 bases between. The input for sequencing was blood, taken from a patient whose treatment included radiotherapy and nephrectomy. The receptor was isolated from a woman aged 45-60 years with renal cell carcinoma. The chain carries TRBV6-1 and TRBJ2-4; D is unclear. CDR3 in DNA: TGTGCCAGCAGTGAAACACTAGCCAAAAACATTCAGTACTTC. It specifies CASSETLAKNIQYF.